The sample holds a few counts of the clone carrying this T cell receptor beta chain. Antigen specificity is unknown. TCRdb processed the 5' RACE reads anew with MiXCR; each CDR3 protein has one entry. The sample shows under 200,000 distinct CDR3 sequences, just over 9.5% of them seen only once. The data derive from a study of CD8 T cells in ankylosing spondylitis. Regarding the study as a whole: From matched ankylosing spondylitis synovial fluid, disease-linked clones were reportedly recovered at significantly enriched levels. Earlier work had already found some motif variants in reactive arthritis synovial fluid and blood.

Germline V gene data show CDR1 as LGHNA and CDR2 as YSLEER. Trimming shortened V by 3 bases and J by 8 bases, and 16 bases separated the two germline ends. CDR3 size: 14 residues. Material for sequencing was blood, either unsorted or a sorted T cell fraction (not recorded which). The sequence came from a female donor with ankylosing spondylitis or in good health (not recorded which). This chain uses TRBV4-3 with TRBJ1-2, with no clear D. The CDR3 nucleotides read TGCGCCAGCAGCCAGACTACTCAAACTGGGGGCTACACCTTC. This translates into CASSQTTQTGGYTF.